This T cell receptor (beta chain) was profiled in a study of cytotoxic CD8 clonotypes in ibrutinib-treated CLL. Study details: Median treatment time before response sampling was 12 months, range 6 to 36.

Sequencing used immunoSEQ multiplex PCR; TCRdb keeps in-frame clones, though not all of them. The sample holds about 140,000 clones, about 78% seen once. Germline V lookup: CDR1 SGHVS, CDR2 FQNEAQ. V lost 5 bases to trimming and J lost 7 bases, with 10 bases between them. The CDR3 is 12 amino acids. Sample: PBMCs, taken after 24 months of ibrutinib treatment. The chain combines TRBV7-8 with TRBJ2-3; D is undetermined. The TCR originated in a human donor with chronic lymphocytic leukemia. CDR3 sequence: CASSGAINTQYF. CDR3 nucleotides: TGTGCCAGCAGCGGAGCTATAAATACGCAGTATTTT.